This T cell receptor beta chain comes out of a study of CD8+ T cells in alopecia areata. The wider study: Twice a day, 5 to 10 mg of oral tofacitinib was administered to treated patients.

RNA, once extracted, was reverse transcribed into cDNA for use as the sequencing template. The assay was immunoSEQ multiplex PCR, and TCRdb's table has in-frame clones only and misses some. Of under 250,000 clones detected, 50% to 60% appear once; the ten largest clones hold approximately 0.5%. Study-level findings and limits: When scalp samples are sequenced, resident alphabeta T cells of normal skin are also captured.

There are a few counts of this clone. Its cognate antigen is unknown. From alopecia areata patients, lesional scalp punch biopsies and peripheral blood were collected. Source: CD4+ T cells sorted from blood, taken at week 0. The sequence came from a human donor with alopecia areata.

The CDR3 DNA reads as TGCGCCAGCAGCTCACAGGTTGCTGAGCAGTTCTTC. Translating gives CASSSQVAEQFF. The chain has TRBV5-1 and TRBJ2-1; possible D gene TRBD1, 5 bases. The CDR3 runs to 12 residues. Trimming stripped 3 bases from V and 9 bases from J, with 10 bases between. Germline V lookup: CDR1 SGHRS, CDR2 YFSETQ.